The 3 T cell receptor beta chains presented below share a single source sample, sequenced in a study of shared clonotypes between healthy human individuals (dated by TCRdb to about 2020). CD8 naive samples consisted of CD45RO-negative cells that were positively selected for CCR7, yielding a CD45RA+CCR7+ population without TemRA cells. Libraries came from the immunoSEQ multiplex PCR assay. The table comes from immuneACCESS by way of TCRdb, which keeps in-frame sequences with V and J called. Part of the clones is missing from these tables; in studies checked, under half for an unresolved V gene and the rest for unknown reasons. The sample table contains some 630,000 clones; only one count was recorded for approximately 96% of them. The ten largest clonotypes hold roughly 0.1% of the sample. Specimen: naive CD8+ T cells sorted from blood. The cell subset or site label, read with the paper, signifies: CD45RA+CCR7+. These TCRs come from a woman between 25 and 40 years old in good health.

The genes are TRBV28 and TRBJ2-2, with 8 bases identical to TRBD2. The CDR3 runs to 15 residues. The ends lost 5 bases at V and 5 bases at J; junction bases unmatched: 7. Germline lookup yields CDR1 MDHEN and CDR2 SYDVKM. DNA of the CDR3: TGTGCCAGCAGTCTAGACTCGGGGGGGACCGGGGAGCTGTTTTTT. Translating gives CASSLDSGGTGELFF.

The chain carries TRBV6-1 and TRBJ1-5; D remains ambiguous. CDR1 and CDR2 (germline): MNHNS, SASEGT. The CDR3 is 15 residues long. V was pared by 1 base and J by 2 bases, with 9 bases between. The CDR3 nucleotides read TGTGCCAGCAGTGAAGTCCAGGCGGGCAATCAGCCCCAGCATTTT. Its protein product is CASSEVQAGNQPQHF.

This rearrangement joins TRBV19 to TRBJ1-1; TRBD1 might be the D (5 bases). The CDR3 has 15 amino acids. Germline loops: CDR1 LNHDA, CDR2 SQIVND (reference sequence). Trimming stripped 3 bases from V and 3 bases from J, with 14 bases between. The CDR3 DNA is TGTGCCAGTAGTATTTCGCAGGGAGGCGACACTGAAGCTTTCTTT. Translating gives CASSISQGGDTEAFF.